These 25 T cell receptor beta chains originate from one sample sequenced in a study of blood T cell repertoires in COVID-19. Method: immunoSEQ multiplex PCR; TCRdb's copy keeps in-frame clones and lacks some. Among some 200,000 clones listed, around 82% were seen once. Sample: PBMCs or T cells enriched from blood (not recorded which). The receptors here all came from a man aged 40-49 years who had recovered from COVID-19.

V is TRBV5-1 and J is TRBJ1-1, with 7 bases fitting TRBD1. CDR1 is SGHRS and CDR2 is YFSETQ in the germline V gene. The CDR3 contains 15 residues. The junction had 7 bases not matched to a gene; V was cut back by 4 bases and J by 1 base. CDR3 DNA sequence: TGCGCCAGCAGCGGGGGGAGGACAGGGAACACTGAAGCTTTCTTT. Translating it yields CASSGGRTGNTEAFF.

The rearrangement links TRBV7-2 to TRBJ2-3; D unclear. Germline V lookup: CDR1 SGHTA, CDR2 FQGNSA. The ends were cut back, 3 bases at V and 1 base at J, with 8 bases in the middle. This CDR3 contains 14 residues. CDR3 bases: TGTGCCAGCAGCTTCATCCGCGGCACAGATACGCAGTATTTT. This gives the protein CASSFIRGTDTQYF.

The gene calls are TRBV7-9 and TRBJ2-7, with 7 positions matching TRBD1. The germline gives CDR1 SEHNR, CDR2 FQNEAQ (reference sequence). CDR3 length equals 15 residues. V lost 5 bases and J lost 7; bases outside the gene matches: 14. CDR3 region: CASSVQGPLLSEQYF. The CDR3 bases are TGTGCCAGCAGCGTACAGGGGCCCCTTTTGAGTGAGCAGTACTTC.

This rearrangement joins TRBV19 to TRBJ1-5; 10 nucleotides agree with TRBD1. The CDR3 length is 16 residues. Germline CDR1 is LNHDA and CDR2 is SQIVND (reference sequence). V was pared by 3 bases and J by 3 bases, with 5 bases of the junction left unmatched. Here the CDR3 DNA reads TGTGCCAGTAGTATTGGGACAGGGGTACCCAATCAGCCCCAGCATTTT. Protein product: CASSIGTGVPNQPQHF. The whole variable domain, filled in from reference TRBV19 and TRBJ1-5, reads DGGITQSPKYLFRKEGQNVTLSCEQNLNHDAMYWYRQDPGQGLRLIYYSQIVNDFQKGDIAEGYSVSREKKESFPLTVTSAQKNPTAFYLCASSIGTGVPNQPQHFGDGTRLSIL.

This clone has just one count. In DNA form, the CDR3 reads TGTGCCAGTAGTTTTTTTGCTCGAGTCTATAATTCACCCCTCCACTTT. Protein: CASSFFARVYNSPLHF. This sequence joins TRBV19 and TRBJ1-6; unclear D gene. Germline CDR1 LNHDA, CDR2 SQIVND (reference sequence). The V end lost 5 bases, the J end lost 3 bases, and 14 bases lay between the germline ends. This CDR3 contains 16 residues. The variable domain in full, completed from reference TRBV19 and TRBJ1-6, reads DGGITQSPKYLFRKEGQNVTLSCEQNLNHDAMYWYRQDPGQGLRLIYYSQIVNDFQKGDIAEGYSVSREKKESFPLTVTSAQKNPTAFYLCASSFFARVYNSPLHFGNGTRLTVT.

The rearrangement links TRBV27 to TRBJ1-5; 10 nucleotides match TRBD1. V was pared by 6 bases and J by 5 bases, with 10 bases of the junction left unmatched. The length of the CDR3 is 16 residues. Germline-derived CDR1 and CDR2 are MNHEY and SMNVEV (reference sequence). The CDR3 region is CASRKSGTGVYQPQHF. The CDR3 DNA reads TGTGCCAGCAGGAAATCCGGGACAGGGGTCTATCAGCCCCAGCATTTT.

The chain carries TRBV5-1 and TRBJ1-1; D gene ambiguous. The CDR3 has 13 amino acids. Germline-derived CDR1 and CDR2 are SGHRS and YFSETQ. The V end was cut by 4 bases, the J end by 0 bases, with 7 bases between. The CDR3 DNA reads as TGCGCCAGCAGCCCAGGTGTGAACACTGAAGCTTTCTTT. Translation: CASSPGVNTEAFF.

This clone has just a few counts. V gene TRBV4-3 combines with J gene TRBJ1-3, with D uncertain. Germline V gene data show CDR1 as LGHNA and CDR2 as YSLEER. V was pared by 0 bases and J by 2 bases, with 8 bases between. The CDR3 length is 15 residues. The CDR3 DNA reads as TGCGCCAGCAGCCAAGATATAGAGGCTGGAAACACCATATATTTT. It encodes CASSQDIEAGNTIYF.

V gene TRBV11-2 combines with J gene TRBJ2-5; TRBD1 matches 7 bases. The CDR3 spans 14 residues. V lost 9 bases to trimming and J lost 5 bases; unmatched junction nucleotides: 12. Looked up from germline, CDR1 is SGHAT and CDR2 is FQNNGV. The CDR3 loop is CASRPGQLSETQYF. DNA of the CDR3: TGTGCCAGTCGACCGGGACAGCTCTCGGAGACCCAGTACTTC.

The rearrangement joins TRBV3-1 (or the pseudogene TRBV3-2) to TRBJ2-2; maybe TRBD1 (5 bases). The ends were cut back, 2 bases at V and 7 bases at J, with 11 bases in the middle. The CDR3 extends over 14 amino acids. From germline, CDR1 is LGHDT and CDR2 YNNKEL (reference sequence). CDR3 sequence reads: CASSQRSQGGELFF. The CDR3 coding sequence is TGTGCCAGCAGCCAACGCTCCCAGGGCGGGGAGCTGTTTTTT.

The chain uses TRBV7-9 and TRBJ1-5; 7 bases agree with TRBD1. CDR1 SEHNR and CDR2 FQNEAQ come from the germline V gene (reference sequence). This CDR3 has 16 amino acids. The V segment lost 4 bases and the J segment 4 bases; nucleotides outside the gene matches: 10. In DNA, the CDR3 is TGTGCCAGCAGCTATCAATCCGGGACAGCTAATCAGCCCCAGCATTTT. The encoded protein is CASSYQSGTANQPQHF.

The chain employs TRBV6-5 and TRBJ1-6; D might be TRBD1 (5 bases). This CDR3 contains 15 residues. Trimming removed 0 bases at V and 6 bases at J, with 9 bases between. Germline V gene sequence: CDR1 MNHEY, CDR2 SVGAGI. The CDR3 sequence: CASSYSTGLNSPLHF. CDR3 DNA sequence: TGTGCCAGCAGTTACTCAACAGGCCTTAATTCACCCCTCCACTTT.

The rearrangement links TRBV28 to TRBJ1-6; tentatively, D is TRBD1 (6 bases). Per the germline V gene, CDR1 is MDHEN and CDR2 is SYDVKM. V gave up 6 bases and J gave up 5 bases, with 14 bases separating them. The CDR3 runs 15 residues. CDR3 protein: CASRVAGVNNSPLHF. DNA of the CDR3: TGTGCCAGCAGGGTGGCAGGGGTGAATAATTCACCCCTCCACTTT.

The chain combines TRBV25-1 with TRBJ2-1, with 8 nucleotides matching TRBD2. V dropped 3 bases and J dropped 5; count of bases not matched to a gene: 6. The V gene's germline CDR1 is MGHDK and CDR2 SYGVNS. The CDR3 consists of 15 residues. In DNA, the CDR3 is TGTGCCAGCAGTGACAGCGGGCGGGGGGACAATGAGCAGTTCTTC. Its translation: CASSDSGRGDNEQFF.

The V gene is TRBV7-9, the J gene TRBJ1-1; 7 bases are shared with TRBD1. Germline lookup yields CDR1 SEHNR and CDR2 FQNEAQ (reference sequence). The CDR3 is 14 amino acids. Trimming cost V 2 bases and J 5 bases; bases outside gene matches: 5. The CDR3 loop reads CASSLPGGPTEAFF. The CDR3 nucleotides are TGTGCCAGCAGCTTACCAGGGGGTCCGACTGAAGCTTTCTTT.

The gene calls are TRBV7-2 and TRBJ2-3; possibly TRBD2 for D (7 bases). Per germline, CDR1 SGHTA and CDR2 FQGNSA. The length of the CDR3 is 17 residues. V gave up 5 bases and J gave up 6 bases, with 24 bases separating them. In DNA form, the CDR3 reads TGTGCCAGCAGCCTGGGGGCGGGAGTTGAGGGCCGGGATACGCAGTATTTT. Translating it yields CASSLGAGVEGRDTQYF.

The gene calls are TRBV9 and TRBJ1-2; 10 bases map to TRBD1. V lost 0 bases and J lost 0; bases outside the gene matches: 5. Germline CDR1 and CDR2: SGDLS and YYNGEE. The CDR3 has 17 amino acids. The CDR3 DNA follows: TGTGCCAGCAGCGTAGGTGGGACAGGGGCTACTAACTATGGCTACACCTTC. It specifies CASSVGGTGATNYGYTF.

The gene calls are TRBV9 and TRBJ2-5; 12 bases align to TRBD2. The CDR3 length is 17 residues. Germline lookup yields CDR1 SGDLS and CDR2 YYNGEE. With V trimmed by 0 bases and J by 4 bases, 7 bases remained unmatched. The CDR3 loop reads CASSVAPLAGGVETQYF. The CDR3 DNA reads TGTGCCAGCAGCGTAGCCCCCCTAGCGGGAGGGGTAGAGACCCAGTACTTC.

The gene calls are TRBV5-1 and TRBJ1-1; D call uncertain. This CDR3 contains 14 residues. The V end was cut by 3 bases, the J end by 4 bases, with 13 bases between. CDR1 and CDR2 from the germline V gene are SGHRS and YFSETQ. The CDR3 DNA is TGCGCCAGCAGCTCTACCCCCCCGAGCACTGAAGCTTTCTTT. It yields the protein CASSSTPPSTEAFF.

The chain is built from TRBV10-3 and TRBJ1-2, with 8 bases matching TRBD1. CDR1 ENHRY and CDR2 SYGVKD come from the germline V gene. V shed 3 bases and J 8 bases; nucleotides not matched to a gene: 11. The CDR3 contains 15 residues. CDR3 sequence: CAISEGTGGLRGYTF. The CDR3 region has the DNA TGTGCCATCAGTGAAGGTACAGGGGGTTTGAGGGGCTACACCTTC.

The table lists this clone with a count of one. This sequence joins TRBV5-1 and TRBJ2-5, with 12 bases matching TRBD2. The CDR3 length is 17 residues. V lost 0 bases to trimming and J lost 3 bases; unmatched junction nucleotides: 6. Germline loops: CDR1 SGHRS, CDR2 YFSETQ. CDR3 DNA: TGCGCCAGCAGCTTGGCCTTGACTAGCGGGAGCGAAGAGACCCAGTACTTC. Amino acid sequence: CASSLALTSGSEETQYF.

This chain links TRBV6-1 with TRBJ1-3; no firm D call. The ends were cut back, 4 bases at V and 0 bases at J, with 13 bases in the middle. This CDR3 spans 16 amino acids. The germline V gene encodes CDR1 MNHNS and CDR2 SASEGT. The CDR3 sequence is CASSAPGRPSGNTIYF. CDR3 DNA: TGTGCCAGCAGTGCTCCGGGGAGACCCTCTGGAAACACCATATATTTT.

V gene TRBV13 combines with J gene TRBJ1-1, with 7 bases that match TRBD1. Germline CDR1 and CDR2: PRHDT and FYEKMQ (reference sequence). The V gene end was trimmed by 1 base and the J gene end by 5 bases; junction bases not matched to a gene: 1. The CDR3 runs 13 residues. The CDR3 nucleotides read TGTGCCAGCAGCTTAGACAGGGGAACTGAAGCTTTCTTT. This gives the protein CASSLDRGTEAFF.

The rearrangement uses TRBV11-2 and TRBJ2-3; 14 nucleotides agree with TRBD2. Germline assignment: CDR1 SGHAT and CDR2 FQNNGV. The trim removed 4 bases at V and 1 base at J, leaving 7 bases unmatched. CDR3 length: 18 amino acids. CDR3 in DNA: TGTGCCAGCAGCTCCGGACTAGCGGGAGGAGGTGGCACAGATACGCAGTATTTT. Translation gives CASSSGLAGGGGTDTQYF.

Of note for this clone: In the same sample, other DNA sequences code for this CDR3. CDR3 amino acids: CASSLGQGGQPQHF. The CDR3 DNA sequence: TGTGCCAGCAGCTTAGGGCAGGGAGGCCAGCCCCAGCATTTT. This sequence joins TRBV7-9 and TRBJ1-5; D might be TRBD1 (5 bases). The germline V and J ends were trimmed by 1 base and 7 bases, with 11 bases remaining between them. Germline V CDR1 and CDR2: SEHNR, FQNEAQ (reference sequence). The CDR3 consists of 14 residues.